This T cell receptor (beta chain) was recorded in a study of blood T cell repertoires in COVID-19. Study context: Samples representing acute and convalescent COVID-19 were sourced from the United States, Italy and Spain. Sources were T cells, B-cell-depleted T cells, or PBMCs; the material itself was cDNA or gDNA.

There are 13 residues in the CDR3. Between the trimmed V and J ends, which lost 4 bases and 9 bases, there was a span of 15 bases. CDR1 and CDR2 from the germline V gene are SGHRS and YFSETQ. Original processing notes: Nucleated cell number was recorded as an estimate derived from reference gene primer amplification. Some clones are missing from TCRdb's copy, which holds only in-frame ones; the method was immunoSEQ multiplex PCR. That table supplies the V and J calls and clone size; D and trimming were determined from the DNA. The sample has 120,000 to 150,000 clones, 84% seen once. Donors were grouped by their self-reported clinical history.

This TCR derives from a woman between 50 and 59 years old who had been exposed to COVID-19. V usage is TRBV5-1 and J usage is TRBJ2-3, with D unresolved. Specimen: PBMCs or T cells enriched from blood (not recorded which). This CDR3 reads CASSPATAYTQYF. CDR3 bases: TGCGCCAGCAGCCCCGCGACTGCATACACGCAGTATTTT.